This TCR beta chain stems from a study of CD8+CD57+ T cells in acquired aplastic anemia. The wider study: DNA per sorted CD4+ or CD8+ sample ranged about 0.18 to 30 ug, averaging roughly 3.2 ug.

About this clonotype itself: Its antigen is still unknown.

An expansion of CD8+CD57+ cells by flow cytometry had been shown in patients chosen for sequencing. Regarding the study as a whole: Both patients and controls carried the same twenty-nine CD8+ CDR3 sequences.

The template used for profiling TCR beta VDJ and CDR3 was genomic DNA. TCRdb analysed the reads with MiXCR anew, one entry per CDR3 protein. Of about 170,000 distinct CDR3 sequences listed, 45% to 55% are singletons. This receptor was identified in a human donor with aplastic anemia. The sequencing sample was made of sorted CD4+, CD8+, or CD8+CD57+ T cells (not recorded which) from PBMCs.

CDR3 coding DNA: TGCAGTGCTAGAGATTGGGCAGCGGCGAACACCGGGGAGCTGTTTTTT. Translating gives CSARDWAAANTGELFF. V and J are TRBV20-1 and TRBJ2-2, with a possible D match to TRBD2 (5 bases). Germline assignment: CDR1 DFQATT and CDR2 SNEGSKA (reference sequence). This CDR3 has 16 residues. V lost 0 bases to trimming and J lost 0 bases, with 11 bases between them.